The clone carrying this TCR beta chain has just a few counts. The CDR3 runs 15 residues. Looked up from germline, CDR1 is MDHEN and CDR2 is SYDVKM. With 5 bases clipped from V and 5 bases from J, the junction kept 6 bases outside the gene matches. The data originate from a study of cytomegalovirus exposure and HLA in healthy donors. The overall study: Caucasian-associated ancestry cluster membership applied to approximately 80% of 398 genotyped donors.

PCR primers comprised 60 Vbeta and 13 Jbeta primers. As processed by the authors: A follow-up analysis tallied 60 million to 85 million unique TCR beta chains, roughly 11 million shared. The table came from immunoSEQ multiplex PCR; TCRdb's copy has only in-frame clones and leaves some out. That table supplies the V and J calls and clone size; D and trimming were determined from the DNA. This table holds under 200,000 clones, more than 60% found once. Donors likely had unrecorded immune exposures despite being nominally healthy when sampled. The receptor comes from a woman between 50 and 59 years old in good health and CMV-seropositive. The rearrangement joins TRBV28 to TRBJ2-1; the match to TRBD1 covers 10 bases. The sample taken for sequencing was PBMCs. The CDR3 sequence: CASSIGGTGDNEQFF. The CDR3 DNA reads TGTGCCAGCAGTATTGGCGGGACAGGGGACAATGAGCAGTTCTTC.